Sequencing of this TCR beta chain was carried out in a study of T cell responses to AZD1222 COVID-19 vaccine. The CDR3 covers 15 residues. V gave up 5 bases and J gave up 4 bases; unmatched junction bases: 7. The V gene's germline CDR1 is SNHLY and CDR2 FYNNEI. Note on this clone: Its antigen is unknown.

Using immunoSEQ multiplex PCR, the repertoire was profiled, and TCRdb retains in-frame clones only, with some absent. The table includes around 140,000 clones, around 85% detected once. Study conclusions and caveats: Without day 14 samples, only post-peak T cell repertoires were studied. Nearly half of spike-specific TCRs reportedly target variant regions that are unmutated in the B.1.351 and B.1.1.7 variants. The CD4 TCRs associated with vaccination extended across spike and predominated at 160-218 and 743-854.

Here the sequenced sample was peripheral blood, taken 28 days after the second dose of the MenACWY control vaccine. The receptor comes from an adult who received the MenACWY meningococcal vaccine as a control. The chain joins TRBV2 to TRBJ1-5, with 8 bases identical to TRBD1. The CDR3 is CASSPYGTGNQPQHF. As DNA, the CDR3 is TGTGCCAGCAGTCCGTACGGGACAGGAAATCAGCCCCAGCATTTT. Filled out from reference TRBV2 and TRBJ1-5, the complete variable domain reads EPEVTQTPSHQVTQMGQEVILRCVPISNHLYFYWYRQILGQKVEFLVSFYNNEISEKSEIFDDQFSVERPDGSNFTLKIRSTKLEDSAMYFCASSPYGTGNQPQHFGDGTRLSIL.